This T cell receptor beta chain was captured by sequencing in a study of CD8+CD57+ T cells in acquired aplastic anemia. On the study more broadly: Mean yield of DNA from sorted CD4+ and CD8+ cells was approximately 3 ug.

The CDR3 sequence is 13 residues long. The trim removed 11 bases at V and 5 bases at J, leaving 7 bases unmatched. CDR1 and CDR2 from the germline V gene are MNHEY and SVGAGI. Genomic DNA, serving as template, underwent TCR beta VDJ and CDR3 profiling. TCRdb reanalysed the reads using MiXCR and keeps one entry per CDR3 protein. The sample consists of about 120,000 distinct CDR3 sequences, 55% to 60% of them appearing once. Whole-study results and caveats: Between patients and controls, approximately 29 CD8+ CDR3 sequences were found in common. Patients versus controls showed no significant CD8+ Simpson's diversity difference.

CD8+CD57+ cell expansion had been shown by flow cytometry in patients chosen for sequencing. Blood was sampled before the patients had received any therapy. This clonotype was seen ten or more times. Its target is unknown. This TCR came from a human donor with aplastic anemia. V gene TRBV6-5 combines with J gene TRBJ2-5; TRBD1 agrees at 11 bases. The sample taken for sequencing was sorted CD4+, CD8+, or CD8+CD57+ T cells (not recorded which) from PBMCs. CDR3 nucleotide sequence: TGTGCCTCTTTCCGGGACAGGGGGGAGACCCAGTACTTC. This encodes CASFRDRGETQYF.